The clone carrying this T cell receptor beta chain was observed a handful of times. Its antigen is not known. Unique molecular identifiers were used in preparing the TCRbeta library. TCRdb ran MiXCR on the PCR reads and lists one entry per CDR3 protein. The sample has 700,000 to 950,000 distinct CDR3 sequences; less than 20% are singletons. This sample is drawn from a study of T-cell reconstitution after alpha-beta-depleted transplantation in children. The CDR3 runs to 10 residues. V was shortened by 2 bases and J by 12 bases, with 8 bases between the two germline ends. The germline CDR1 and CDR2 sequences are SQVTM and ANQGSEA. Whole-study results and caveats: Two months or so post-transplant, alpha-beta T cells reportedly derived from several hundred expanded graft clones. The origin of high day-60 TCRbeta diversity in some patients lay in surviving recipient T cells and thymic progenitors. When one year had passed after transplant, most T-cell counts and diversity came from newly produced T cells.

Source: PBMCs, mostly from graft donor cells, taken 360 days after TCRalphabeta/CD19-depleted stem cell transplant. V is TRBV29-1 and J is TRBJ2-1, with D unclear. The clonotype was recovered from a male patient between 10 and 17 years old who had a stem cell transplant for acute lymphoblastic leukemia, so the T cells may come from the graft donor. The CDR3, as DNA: TGCAGCGTTGAACCCGGGCGGCAGTTCTTC. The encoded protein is CSVEPGRQFF.